Below, one T cell receptor (beta chain) is given with its context. It has no known antigen specificity. Base qualities are missing; no much larger clone stands one base away. The data originate from a study of blood T cell repertoires in COVID-19 (dated by TCRdb to the early 2020s). Study-wide context: Samples from collaborators originated in the United States, Italy and Spain and spanned both the acute and convalescent phases of COVID-19. The material from the prospective study consisted of cDNA or gDNA derived from T cells, B-cell-depleted T cells, or PBMCs. Deeply sampled blood TCRbeta repertoires from subjects exposed to, actively infected with, or recovered from COVID-19 were included in the dataset. The repertoires were released in a freely available public database intended as a resource for research on the immune response to SARS-CoV-2. Sample metadata almost always included a de-identified subject ID, COVID-19 status, age in years and sex. The samples were drawn from two sources: the first 160 participants of the ongoing ImmuneRACE study, and fewer than 1,500 subjects contributed by 6 global collaborators. Where available, HLA class I and class II types were taken from metadata supplied by the sample provider and were not determined by assay-based typing. What the work shows at the level of the full study, not this receptor alone: Clinical and demographic metadata were provided uncurated, with the amount varying by source and participant.

The immunoSEQ Assay, a bias-controlled multiplex PCR, was used to amplify TCRbeta CDR3 regions from genomic DNA. As for the original processing: Within the assay, amplification of reference gene primers was used to estimate how many nucleated cells each sample contained. Sequence reads were collapsed and filtered to measure the absolute abundance of every unique TCRbeta CDR3 rearrangement. For each sample, productive Simpson clonality was calculated by taking the square root of Simpson's diversity index across productive rearrangements. TCRdb limited this immuneACCESS table to in-frame rearrangements with V and J called. A share of clones is missing; checked studies link under half to unresolved V genes, and the rest is unexplained. That table supplies the V and J calls and clone size; D and trimming were determined from the DNA. Recorded for this sample are about 190,000 clones; 70% to 85% of them occurred a single time. The ten most abundant clones make up approximately 15% of the sample.

A second Seattle source provided samples from volunteer blood donors who had recovered from COVID-19. Collaborating institutions collected whole blood in K2EDTA tubes following their own protocols. For TCRbeta analysis, collaborators shipped samples as frozen whole blood, isolated PBMCs, or DNA extracted from either of those sample types. The germline ends are 7 bases apart after V is trimmed by 4 bases and J by 3 bases. The germline V gene encodes CDR1 SGHAT and CDR2 FQNNGV. The cysteine opens and the phenylalanine closes a CDR3 of 12 amino acids. The CDR3 DNA has 36 bases and is translated from base 1.

This TCR was sampled from a man aged 45 to 65 who had recovered from COVID-19. The sequenced material came from peripheral blood. Rearrangement joined TRBV11-2 to TRBJ2-7, and the D gene may be TRBD2, 5 bases matching. The CDR3 region reads CASSSAGYEQYF. The DNA sequence is as follows: TGTGCCAGCAGCTCCGCGGGCTACGAGCAGTACTTC.